These 5 T cell receptor beta chains were sequenced from one sample in a study of blood T cell repertoires in COVID-19. Generated by immunoSEQ multiplex PCR, the TCRdb table keeps only in-frame clones and is missing some. The profile covers tens of thousands of clones, with approximately 72% appearing a single time and about 43% taken by the ten largest. Sequencing was carried out using peripheral blood. The receptor source for this set is a woman of 80 years or more with acute or convalescent COVID-19.

This clone was seen a handful of times. The V and J genes are TRBV27 and TRBJ1-6; no clear D. Per the germline V gene, CDR1 is MNHEY and CDR2 is SMNVEV (reference sequence). The ends were cut back, 5 bases at V and 6 bases at J, with 14 bases in the middle. The CDR3 contains 15 residues. CDR3 protein: CASSLLAPPNSPLHF. The DNA for the CDR3 is TGTGCCAGCAGTCTCCTGGCACCTCCTAATTCACCCCTCCACTTT.

The chain combines TRBV19 with TRBJ1-5; D is perhaps TRBD1 (6 bases). V lost 5 bases to trimming and J lost 7 bases, with 18 bases between them. The CDR3 is 15 amino acids. From germline, CDR1 is LNHDA and CDR2 SQIVND (reference sequence). As DNA, the CDR3 is TGTGCCAGTAGTCTCGGACGGACGCAGGGGCAGCCCCAGCATTTT. Its protein is CASSLGRTQGQPQHF.

The chain has TRBV30 and TRBJ2-3; D call uncertain. Looked up from germline, CDR1 is GTSNPN and CDR2 is SVGIG (reference sequence). This CDR3 is 13 amino acids long. V was trimmed by 2 bases and J by 0 bases, leaving 6 bases between them. This chain's CDR3 is CAWSPGSTDTQYF. The CDR3 bases are TGTGCCTGGAGTCCGGGTAGCACAGATACGCAGTATTTT.

The rearrangement links TRBV2 to TRBJ1-5, with D tentatively TRBD1 (5 bases). The CDR3 sequence is 14 residues long. Per germline, CDR1 SNHLY and CDR2 FYNNEI. The V end was cut by 5 bases, the J end by 3 bases, with 11 bases between. In DNA, the CDR3 is TGTGCCAGCAGTTGGGGCAGGAACAATCAGCCCCAGCATTTT. Amino acid sequence: CASSWGRNNQPQHF.

This clone showed up just a few times. CDR3 loop: CASPTSTNEQFF. In DNA form, the CDR3 reads TGTGCCAGCCCCACTAGCACCAATGAGCAGTTCTTC. The genes are TRBV2 and TRBJ2-1, with D perhaps TRBD2 (6 bases). With 8 bases removed from V and 6 bases from J, the gap between germline ends came to 11 bases. From germline, CDR1 is SNHLY and CDR2 FYNNEI. The CDR3 totals 12 residues.